This TCR beta chain was captured in a study of OX40 agonist ivuxolimab in advanced cancers. Study overall: Ivuxolimab, which is an agonistic anti-OX40 (CD134) antibody, was administered to the patients. Enrolled patients in dose escalation had cancers that were hepatocellular carcinoma, melanoma, renal cell or head and neck cancer. Overall study results and limits: It was not determined which antigens were specifically recognized by the peripheral T cells that had undergone clonal expansion.

Autoimmune disease history or systemic immunosuppression disqualified patients. To note about this clone: The antigen is not known.

Method: immunoSEQ multiplex PCR; TCRdb's copy keeps in-frame clones and lacks some. Here the sample spans tens of thousands of clones, roughly four fifths being singletons. CDR3 size: 13 residues. Germline assignment: CDR1 MNHEY and CDR2 SVGAGI. Trimming shortened V by 2 bases and J by 4 bases, and 6 bases separated the two germline ends. The source of this sequence is an adult with an advanced solid tumor such as melanoma, head and neck, liver or kidney cancer. The chain couples TRBV6-5 to TRBJ1-3; no clear D gene. Sequencing used CD4+ or CD8+ T cells sorted from blood, obtained in a trial of the OX40 agonist ivuxolimab. The CDR3 coding sequence is TGTGCCAGCAGTTACGACACGGGAAACACCATATATTTT. It codes for CASSYDTGNTIYF.